Listed below are T cell receptor beta chains from one sample, sequenced in a study of shared clonotypes between healthy human individuals. Some clones are missing from TCRdb's copy, which holds only in-frame ones; the method was immunoSEQ multiplex PCR. In the table there are 2 million to 3 million clones, around 94% of which are singletons. Material: naive CD4+ T cells sorted from blood. All receptors come from a man aged 18 to 29 in good health. CDR3s include the opening cysteine and the closing phenylalanine or tryptophan. Fields, in order: V gene, J gene, D gene, clone size, CDR3 DNA, CDR3 protein. A D gene is named only where the DNA matches it firmly. Only some rows state a clone size, as once, few, many or a class for expanded clones.

V gene: TRBV5-1; J gene: TRBJ1-2; D gene: TRBD1; clone size: .; CDR3 DNA: TGCGCCAGCAGCGCCGGACAGGGCGGCTATGGCTACACCTTC; CDR3 protein: CASSAGQGGYGYTF
V gene: TRBV7-9; J gene: TRBJ2-1; D gene: .; clone size: once; CDR3 DNA: TGTGCCAGCAGCTTAGAGGATGAGCAGTTCTTC; CDR3 protein: CASSLEDEQFF
V gene: TRBV5-4; J gene: TRBJ2-3; D gene: TRBD2; clone size: .; CDR3 DNA: TGTGCCAGCAGCTCGGGACTAGCGGGAATTGGCTACACAGATACGCAGTATTTT; CDR3 protein: CASSSGLAGIGYTDTQYF
V gene: TRBV30; J gene: TRBJ1-3; D gene: .; clone size: .; CDR3 DNA: TGTGCCTGGAGTGTCGGCGGAAGCTCTGGAAACACCATATATTTT; CDR3 protein: CAWSVGGSSGNTIYF
V gene: TRBV10-1; J gene: TRBJ1-6; D gene: .; clone size: .; CDR3 DNA: TGCGCCAGCAATTCGGGAACCTATAATTCACCCCTCCACTTT; CDR3 protein: CASNSGTYNSPLHF
V gene: TRBV7-2; J gene: TRBJ2-7; D gene: TRBD1; clone size: .; CDR3 DNA: TGTGCCAGCAGCTTACGGGGACAGGGGGCTTACGAGCAGTACTTC; CDR3 protein: CASSLRGQGAYEQYF
V gene: TRBV4-2; J gene: TRBJ1-5; D gene: .; clone size: .; CDR3 DNA: TGTGCCAGCAGCCAAGAATCGGGGGCAGGGCAGCCCCAGCATTTT; CDR3 protein: CASSQESGAGQPQHF
V gene: TRBV19; J gene: TRBJ2-3; D gene: .; clone size: .; CDR3 DNA: TGTGCCAGTAGTATGGAGGATGGGAGAGCTTACACAGATACGCAGTATTTT; CDR3 protein: CASSMEDGRAYTDTQYF
V gene: TRBV2; J gene: TRBJ2-2; D gene: TRBD2; clone size: .; CDR3 DNA: TGTGCCAGCAGTGAATCACTAGCGGGGTCTGGGGAGCTGTTTTTT; CDR3 protein: CASSESLAGSGELFF
V gene: TRBV11-1; J gene: TRBJ1-1; D gene: .; clone size: .; CDR3 DNA: TGTGCCAGCAGCTCTGACGGTCACACTGAAGCTTTCTTT; CDR3 protein: CASSSDGHTEAFF
V gene: TRBV6-4; J gene: TRBJ1-6; D gene: TRBD1; clone size: .; CDR3 DNA: TGTGCCAGCAGTGTCGACAGGGGGCTTAATTCACCCCTCCACTTT; CDR3 protein: CASSVDRGLNSPLHF
V gene: TRBV10-2; J gene: TRBJ1-5; D gene: .; clone size: .; CDR3 DNA: TGCGCCAGCAGAGACGTGGCAGAGCATCAGCCCCAGCATTTT; CDR3 protein: CASRDVAEHQPQHF
V gene: TRBV28; J gene: TRBJ2-7; D gene: TRBD1; clone size: .; CDR3 DNA: TGTGCCAGCAGTTTACGGGACAGGGGCCGCGGGCAGTACTTC; CDR3 protein: CASSLRDRGRGQYF
V gene: TRBV10-3; J gene: TRBJ2-1; D gene: TRBD2; clone size: .; CDR3 DNA: TGTGCCACCCAAGCGGGAGGGCCAAGTAATGAGCAGTTCTTC; CDR3 protein: CATQAGGPSNEQFF
V gene: TRBV10-3; J gene: TRBJ2-2; D gene: .; clone size: .; CDR3 DNA: TGTGCCATCACTGGGACGGGGAACACCGGGGAGCTGTTTTTT; CDR3 protein: CAITGTGNTGELFF
V gene: TRBV9; J gene: TRBJ2-1; D gene: TRBD1; clone size: once; CDR3 DNA: TGTGCCAGCAGCCCCGACAGGGGGGGCTACAATGAGCAGTTCTTC; CDR3 protein: CASSPDRGGYNEQFF
V gene: TRBV28; J gene: TRBJ1-2; D gene: .; clone size: .; CDR3 DNA: TGTGCCAGCAGTTTCACTACGGACGCACCCAACTATGGCTGCACCTTC; CDR3 protein: CASSFTTDAPNYGCTF